Following are 29 T cell receptor beta chains from one sample sequenced in a study of response to subunit inactivated influenza vaccine. TCRdb independently ran MiXCR on the RT-PCR reads; one entry per CDR3 protein. Among under 500,000 distinct CDR3 sequences listed, around 9.9% were seen once. This material consisted of PBMCs from blood, taken about 40 days after vaccination. The receptors originated from a man aged 45 to 65 who received an inactivated influenza vaccine.

The CDR3 region has the DNA TGTGCCAGCAGTGCAGGGTCAGCTTTCTTT. Translation: CASSAGSAFF. The rearrangement joins TRBV2 to TRBJ1-1, with D perhaps TRBD1 (5 bases). The CDR3 has 10 residues. Trimming took 4 bases from V and 10 from J, leaving 7 bases between them. Germline loops: CDR1 SNHLY, CDR2 FYNNEI.

V gene TRBV11-2 combines with J gene TRBJ2-1; TRBD2 agrees at 15 bases. The CDR3 consists of 18 residues. V was pared by 2 bases and J by 7 bases, with 9 bases of the junction left unmatched. The V gene's germline CDR1 is SGHAT and CDR2 FQNNGV. The CDR3 DNA reads TGTGCCAGCAGCTTACGATGGACTAGCGGGGGGGCTCGGAATGAGCAGTTCTTC. Its protein product is CASSLRWTSGGARNEQFF.

In the case of this clonotype: A junction end diverges from the germline sequence, so it may reflect a read error. The genes are TRBV20-1 and TRBJ2-5, with no clear D. Germline V CDR1 and CDR2: DFQATT, SNEGSKA (reference sequence). The CDR3 covers 13 residues. CDR3 protein: CSARDSGSVTHYF. In nucleotides, the CDR3 is TGCAGTGCTAGAGATTCCGGGTCGGTGACCCACTACTTC.

This clonotype was seen at least ten times. V usage is TRBV6-5 and J usage is TRBJ1-3; D is unresolved. Per germline, CDR1 MNHEY and CDR2 SVGAGI. V dropped 5 bases and J dropped 4 bases, with 6 bases sitting between them. The CDR3 is 12 residues long. The CDR3, as DNA: TGTGCCAGCAGTCCAGACGGAAACACCATATATTTT. It translates to CASSPDGNTIYF.

This clonotype was counted a few times. The chain carries TRBV6-5 and TRBJ2-2; possibly TRBD1 or TRBD2 for D (5 bases each). CDR1 is MNHEY, CDR2 SVGAGI, per germline. The V end lost 4 bases, the J end lost 0 bases, and 9 bases lay between the germline ends. The CDR3 covers 15 residues. CDR3 DNA: TGTGCCAGCAGTTTCCGGGGACCGAACACCGGGGAGCTGTTTTTT. Its protein product is CASSFRGPNTGELFF.

This clonotype appeared a few times. The chain recombines TRBV3-1 with TRBJ2-7; 11 bases agree with TRBD1. Germline trimming cut 1 base from V and 5 bases from J; bases unmatched to any gene: 1. The CDR3 length is 14 residues. Germline values: CDR1 LGHDT, CDR2 YNNKEL (reference sequence). CDR3 nucleotide sequence: TGTGCCAGCAGCCAAGGGACAGGGGGCAACGAGCAGTACTTC. Amino acids: CASSQGTGGNEQYF.

In its sample, this clonotype was seen many times. The chain carries TRBV4-3 and TRBJ2-5, with D uncertain. This CDR3 comprises 14 residues. Trimming cost V 4 bases and J 0 bases, with 9 bases left between them. CDR1 is LGHNA and CDR2 is YSLEER in the germline V gene. The CDR3 region has the DNA TGCGCCAGCAGCCTTTCAGCGTACCAAGAGACCCAGTACTTC. Protein: CASSLSAYQETQYF.

Many counts were recorded for this clonotype. The J gene is TRBJ2-5, the V gene TRBV12-3 or TRBV12-4; D is unresolved. The germline V and J ends were trimmed by 4 bases and 5 bases, with 11 bases remaining between them. This CDR3 contains 13 residues. The CDR3 is CASSWAVAETQYF. CDR3 nucleotides: TGTGCCAGCAGTTGGGCCGTGGCGGAGACCCAGTACTTC.

The chain couples TRBV29-1 to TRBJ2-3; 7 bases match TRBD1. J lost 5 bases, V lost 6 bases, and 11 bases had no gene match. CDR1 SQVTM and CDR2 ANQGSEA come from the germline V gene. The CDR3 extends over 14 amino acids. Here the CDR3 reads CSVLPQGPGDTQYF. The CDR3 DNA reads as TGCAGCGTCCTACCACAGGGGCCGGGAGATACGCAGTATTTT.

V and J are TRBV29-1 and TRBJ1-5; perhaps TRBD1 as D (5 bases). The CDR3 is 15 amino acids. Per germline, CDR1 SQVTM and CDR2 ANQGSEA. V lost 8 bases, J lost 2 bases, and 19 bases lay in between. The CDR3 nucleotides read TGCAGCCCGTGGCCGGGGGGAAACGGCAATCAGCCCCAGCATTTT. Translated, it gives CSPWPGGNGNQPQHF.

This clonotype was found many times. V usage is TRBV29-1 and J usage is TRBJ2-1; tentative D call: TRBD2 (6 bases). From germline, CDR1 is SQVTM and CDR2 ANQGSEA. The V end lost 0 bases, the J end lost 2 bases, and 14 bases lay between the germline ends. The length of the CDR3 is 16 residues. The CDR3 DNA sequence: TGCAGCGTTGAAGAGATGAGGGGAGGCACCTACAATGAGCAGTTCTTC. This encodes CSVEEMRGGTYNEQFF.

This rearrangement joins TRBV20-1 to TRBJ2-7; 8 bases are shared with TRBD1. Germline V gives CDR1 DFQATT, CDR2 SNEGSKA (reference sequence). The CDR3 runs to 14 residues. V dropped 3 bases and J dropped 2; count of bases not matched to a gene: 6. CDR3 sequence (DNA): TGCAGTGCTAGGACGGGGACAGGACCCTACGAGCAGTACTTC. Its protein is CSARTGTGPYEQYF.

This clonotype was counted only a few times. The chain has TRBV28 and TRBJ2-1; the match to TRBD1 covers 9 bases. Germline lookup yields CDR1 MDHEN and CDR2 SYDVKM. After removal of 10 bases from V and 7 bases from J, the junction contained 5 bases not matched to a gene. CDR3 length: 12 amino acids. CDR3 in amino acids: CATSGTGNEQFF. In nucleotides, the CDR3 is TGTGCCACCTCCGGGACAGGGAATGAGCAGTTCTTC. The full variable domain, completed using reference TRBV28 and TRBJ2-1, is DVKVTQSSRYLVKRTGEKVFLECVQDMDHENMFWYRQDPGLGLRLIYFSYDVKMKEKGDIPEGYSVSREKKERFSLILESASTNQTSMYLCATSGTGNEQFFGPGTRLTVL.

The chain recombines TRBV20-1 with TRBJ1-1; D is undetermined. V shed 5 bases and J shed 0 bases, with 13 bases lying between them. The CDR3 is 14 amino acids. Germline loops: CDR1 DFQATT, CDR2 SNEGSKA (reference sequence). CDR3 residues: CSAAHARMNTEAFF. The CDR3 bases are TGCAGTGCTGCCCACGCGAGGATGAACACTGAAGCTTTCTTT.

V usage is TRBV24-1 and J usage is TRBJ2-1; tentative D call: TRBD1 (5 bases). This CDR3 spans 14 amino acids. The ends were cut back, 4 bases at V and 3 bases at J, with 9 bases in the middle. CDR1 and CDR2 from the germline V gene are KGHDR and SFDVKD. CDR3 nucleotide sequence: TGTGCCACCAGTGACGCAGGGATCTACAATGAGCAGTTCTTC. Residues: CATSDAGIYNEQFF.

At least ten counts were recorded for this clonotype. This sequence joins TRBV20-1 and TRBJ2-7; 15 bases are shared with TRBD2. This CDR3 spans 13 amino acids. V lost 3 bases to trimming and J lost 12 bases; unmatched junction nucleotides: 6. Germline-derived CDR1 and CDR2 are DFQATT and SNEGSKA (reference sequence). The CDR3 sequence: CSARPGLAGGLYF. The CDR3 DNA is TGCAGTGCTAGGCCGGGACTAGCGGGGGGATTGTACTTC.

Ten or more counts support this clonotype. CDR3: CASSLALGNQPQHF. The CDR3 nucleotides read TGTGCCAGCAGTTTAGCGCTCGGAAATCAGCCCCAGCATTTT. The J gene is TRBJ1-5, the V gene TRBV12-3 or TRBV12-4; D uncertain. This CDR3 contains 14 residues. V lost 0 bases and J lost 4, with 7 bases in between.

This clonotype was observed at least ten times. The chain is built from TRBV10-2 and TRBJ2-1; tentatively, D is TRBD2 (7 bases). The V end was cut by 2 bases, the J end by 7 bases, with 18 bases between. Germline CDR1 WSHSY, CDR2 SAAADI. The length of the CDR3 is 16 residues. Here the CDR3 reads CASSEIGGAIYNEQFF. For the CDR3, the DNA is TGCGCCAGCAGTGAGATTGGGGGGGCGATCTATAATGAGCAGTTCTTC.

This clonotype was observed a few times. This chain uses TRBV29-1 with TRBJ1-1; the D gene is possibly TRBD1 (6 bases). This CDR3 is 12 amino acids long. V shed 8 bases and J shed 4 bases, with 14 bases lying between them. CDR1 and CDR2 from the germline V gene are SQVTM and ANQGSEA. The chain's CDR3 is CSTGRGGTEAFF. CDR3 in DNA: TGCAGCACAGGAAGGGGGGGCACTGAAGCTTTCTTT.

This chain links TRBV7-2 with TRBJ2-5; D possibly corresponds to TRBD1 (6 bases). V lost 2 bases to trimming and J lost 2 bases, with 18 bases between them. There are 17 residues in the CDR3. CDR1 and CDR2 from the germline V gene are SGHTA and FQGNSA. DNA of the CDR3: TGTGCCAGCAGCTTAACCGTGGGGACAAGTGGACAAGAGACCCAGTACTTC. Protein: CASSLTVGTSGQETQYF.

This chain connects TRBV28 to TRBJ1-1; weak D call: TRBD1 (5 bases). Germline loops: CDR1 MDHEN, CDR2 SYDVKM. This CDR3 is 15 amino acids long. V shed 2 bases and J shed 0 bases, with 10 bases lying between them. CDR3 sequence reads: CASSLDRRVNTEAFF. CDR3 nucleotide sequence: TGTGCCAGCAGTTTAGATCGCAGGGTGAACACTGAAGCTTTCTTT.

The CDR3, as DNA: TGTGCCAGCAGTTACTCCGGGACAGCCTACAATGAGCAGTTCTTC. It specifies CASSYSGTAYNEQFF. The V gene is TRBV6-5, the J gene TRBJ2-1; the match to TRBD1 covers 7 bases. Unmatched junction bases numbered 1, after V lost 0 bases and J lost 2 bases. This CDR3 is 15 amino acids long. Germline assignment: CDR1 MNHEY and CDR2 SVGAGI.

This clonotype was seen at least ten times. This chain connects TRBV3-1 to TRBJ2-1; 10 nucleotides match TRBD2. CDR3 length: 17 amino acids. V dropped 0 bases and J dropped 3; count of bases not matched to a gene: 5. Germline V gives CDR1 LGHDT, CDR2 YNNKEL (reference sequence). CDR3 nucleotide sequence: TGTGCCAGCAGCCAAGATCCTAGCGGGAGAATCTACAATGAGCAGTTCTTC. Translated: CASSQDPSGRIYNEQFF.

This clonotype was seen ten or more times. The chain combines TRBV7-3 with TRBJ2-1, with 8 bases aligning to TRBD2. Germline loops: CDR1 SGHTA, CDR2 FQGTGA. The CDR3 totals 17 residues. The ends lost 5 bases at V and 4 bases at J; junction bases unmatched: 13. The CDR3 region is CASSPGLESRLYNEQFF. The CDR3 bases are TGTGCCAGCAGCCCGGGACTAGAGTCTCGACTATACAATGAGCAGTTCTTC.

The chain is built from TRBV20-1 and TRBJ2-7; 8 bases are shared with TRBD2. The germline CDR1 and CDR2 sequences are DFQATT and SNEGSKA (reference sequence). V was pared by 8 bases and J by 6 bases, with 15 bases of the junction left unmatched. The CDR3 is 14 amino acids. The CDR3 sequence is CSSGWGLGDAEQYF. DNA of the CDR3: TGCAGTTCAGGCTGGGGACTAGGCGACGCCGAGCAGTACTTC.

This chain connects TRBV7-9 to TRBJ2-1; TRBD1 or TRBD2 may be the D gene (5 bases each). Germline V gene data show CDR1 as SEHNR and CDR2 as FQNEAQ (reference sequence). Deletions cut 5 bases from V and 11 bases from J, with 13 bases between. This CDR3 has 12 amino acids. The chain's CDR3 is CASSPFPGQQFF. DNA of the CDR3: TGTGCCAGCAGCCCCTTCCCGGGACAGCAGTTCTTC.

The V call is TRBV19, the J call TRBJ1-5, with D unresolved. Germline V CDR1 and CDR2: LNHDA, SQIVND (reference sequence). The CDR3 loop spans 12 amino acids. Trimming stripped 10 bases from V and 7 bases from J, with 14 bases between. DNA of the CDR3: TGTGCCACAATCGGACGCCGGCAGCCCCAGCATTTT. This translates into CATIGRRQPQHF.

This clonotype has just a few counts. The chain joins TRBV7-2 to TRBJ2-1; D is ambiguous. CDR1 and CDR2 (germline): SGHTA, FQGNSA. Trimming took off 1 base at V and 3 bases at J, with 7 bases between the two ends. The CDR3 sequence is 14 residues long. CDR3 amino acids: CASSLGRLYNEQFF. The CDR3 nucleotides read TGTGCCAGCAGCTTAGGACGGCTCTACAATGAGCAGTTCTTC.

This clonotype was counted many times. V and J are TRBV6-2 or TRBV6-3 and TRBJ1-1; no clear D gene. CDR1 is MNHEY, CDR2 SVGEGT, per germline. The ends were cut back, 5 bases at V and 1 base at J, with 14 bases in the middle. CDR3 size: 15 residues. The CDR3: CASSHTGSSNTEAFF. Here the CDR3 DNA reads TGTGCCAGCAGTCATACCGGGAGTTCGAACACTGAAGCTTTCTTT.